This T cell receptor beta chain was recorded in a study of T cell responses to AZD1222 COVID-19 vaccine. The method was immunoSEQ multiplex PCR; TCRdb's version includes in-frame clones alone and lacks a portion of them. The table lists 89,000 or so clones, over 70% of them singletons. CDR3 size: 14 residues. The germline V and J ends were trimmed by 1 base and 5 bases, with 11 bases remaining between them. Germline CDR1 reads MGHDK; CDR2 reads SYGVNS. This specimen was peripheral blood, taken on day 0 of AZD1222 vaccination. The receptor comes from an adult in good health. The chain uses TRBV25-1 and TRBJ2-5; D remains unclear. The CDR3 nucleotides read TGTGCCAGCAGTGAATCGCCAGTGGAGGAGACCCAGTACTTC. It specifies CASSESPVEETQYF.